The rows below give T cell receptor beta chains drawn from one sample of a study of shared clonotypes between healthy human individuals. Clones were sequenced by immunoSEQ multiplex PCR, and TCRdb holds only the in-frame ones, with some missing. The top ten hold 0.37% of the sample, which has about 2.5 million clones, 80% to 95% seen once. The sequenced sample consisted of naive CD4+ T cells from PBMCs. These TCRs come from a man younger than 35 in good health. Some clones in this sample may be carry-over from other donors' samples. CDR3s include the opening cysteine and the closing phenylalanine or tryptophan. A D gene is named only where the DNA matches it firmly. Size is stated for part of the rows, as once, few or many counts, or as a class when the clone is expanded.

size | J | V | D | DNA | CDR3
NA | TRBJ2-1 | TRBV27 | TRBD2 | TGTGCCAGCAGTTTCTTAGCGGGGAGAAGAAATGAGCAGTTCTTC | CASSFLAGRRNEQFF
NA | TRBJ2-5 | TRBV7-2 | NA | TGTGCCAGCAGCTTATCAAGGGAATCGCAAGAGACCCAGTACTTC | CASSLSRESQETQYF
NA | TRBJ2-3 | TRBV5-1 | TRBD2 | TGCGCCAGCAGCTTGGGCGGGAGCCCAGATACGCAGTATTTT | CASSLGGSPDTQYF
NA | TRBJ2-7 | TRBV28 | TRBD2 | TGTGCCAGCAGTTTCGCTAGCGGGGCCTACGAGCAGTACTTC | CASSFASGAYEQYF
NA | TRBJ2-7 | TRBV28 | NA | TGTGCCAGCAGCTCCCCCATGGCGGCAACCTACGAGCAGTACTTC | CASSSPMAATYEQYF
NA | TRBJ1-5 | TRBV28 | NA | TGTGCCAGCAGTTTATTATTGGCGGGGAGGGAGGGCCAGCCCCAGCATTTT | CASSLLLAGREGQPQHF
NA | TRBJ2-1 | TRBV5-6 | NA | TGTGCCAGCAGCTTGTACGGTCGTGACGACAATGAGCAGTTCTTC | CASSLYGRDDNEQFF
few | TRBJ2-7 | TRBV7-6 | TRBD1 | TGTGCCAGCAGCTTAGCCGGGACAGGGGGCTACGAGCAGTACTTC | CASSLAGTGGYEQYF
NA | TRBJ2-7 | TRBV6-5 | NA | TGTGCCAGCAGCAAACCGGGATCGTTCTGGGAGCAGTACTTC | CASSKPGSFWEQYF
NA | TRBJ1-1 | TRBV6-4 | NA | TGTGCCAGCAGTGAAATCCCAGATCCAAGGACTGAAGCTTTCTTT | CASSEIPDPRTEAFF
NA | TRBJ1-1 | TRBV18 | NA | TGTGCCAGCTCACCACTCCCCGAGACAAAAGCCTTGAACACTGAAGCTTTCTTT | CASSPLPETKALNTEAFF
NA | TRBJ1-4 | TRBV7-2 | NA | TGTGCCAGCAGACCCACGACGTCTAATGAAAAACTGTTTTTT | CASRPTTSNEKLFF
once | TRBJ1-4 | TRBV28 | NA | TGTGCCAGCCGGGACATTAATGAAAAACTGTTTTTT | CASRDINEKLFF
NA | TRBJ1-1 | TRBV28 | NA | TGTGCCAGCAGTTTTGGTAGAGGATTATACCGGGGCGCTTTCTTT | CASSFGRGLYRGAFF
NA | TRBJ2-1 | TRBV7-2 | NA | TGTGCCAGCAGCTTAGGTAGCGATAGCTCCTACAATGAGCAGTTCTTC | CASSLGSDSSYNEQFF
NA | TRBJ1-4 | TRBV2 | TRBD1 | TGTGCCAGCAGTGAACCGCAGGGGGTAAAGGAAAAACTGTTTTTT | CASSEPQGVKEKLFF
NA | TRBJ2-1 | TRBV6-6 | NA | TGTGCCAGCAGTTACGGGGGGGCTGACAATGAGCAGTTCTTC | CASSYGGADNEQFF
NA | TRBJ2-1 | TRBV21-1 | NA | TGTGCCAGCAGCAAAGAAGGTAACCGGGACAGGCCCTACAATGAGCAGTTCTTC | CASSKEGNRDRPYNEQFF
NA | TRBJ1-3 | TRBV5-1 | NA | TGCGCCAGCTCCGACACCGGCTCTGGAAACACCATATATTTT | CASSDTGSGNTIYF
once | TRBJ2-2 | TRBV4-1 | NA | TGCGCCAGCAGCCAAGGGACGAGCAACGCCGGGGAGCTGTTTTTT | CASSQGTSNAGELFF
once | TRBJ2-7 | TRBV28 | NA | TGTGCCAGCAGTTTAGGTGGGAGCCCCTACGAGCAGTACTTC | CASSLGGSPYEQYF
NA | TRBJ1-2 | TRBV27 | TRBD1 | TGTGCCAGCAGTTCGCCCGGACAGGGGAACGGCTACACCTTC | CASSSPGQGNGYTF